This T cell receptor (beta chain) was obtained from a study of shared clonotypes between healthy human individuals. Overall study context: Plates per donor: three CD4 naive, three CD4 memory, two CD8 naive, one CD8 memory. The study, taken as a whole, reports: Some clonotypes were shared by all four sorted-subset donors, while others were not shared. The non-shared ones had lower generation probabilities than the shared ones.

Profiled with immunoSEQ multiplex PCR; TCRdb holds only in-frame clones, not every one. The table shows roughly 2 million clones, with approximately 94% occurring only once. The CDR3 extends over 15 amino acids. V was clipped by 0 bases and J by 0 bases; unmatched bases: 2. Germline V gene data show CDR1 as MGHRA and CDR2 as YSYEKL. A word on this clone: Its antigen is not identified.

The receptor was isolated from a man between 18 and 29 years old in good health. The sequencing input was naive CD4+ T cells sorted from blood. Regarding subset: CD45RA+ positively selected. The chain uses TRBV4-1 and TRBJ2-7; 7 bases line up with TRBD1. In nucleotides, the CDR3 is TGCGCCAGCAGCCAAGATAGACAGGGCTCCTACGAGCAGTACTTC. As protein: CASSQDRQGSYEQYF.